Detailed here is one TCR beta chain. The data are from a study of blood T cell repertoires in COVID-19. CDR1 SGHNT and CDR2 YYREEE come from the germline V gene (reference sequence). The CDR3 is made up of 17 amino acids. Germline trimming cut 0 bases from V and 2 bases from J; bases unmatched to any gene: 6. In the authors' methods: Amplification with reference gene primers provided the estimates of nucleated cell counts. TCRdb keeps only in-frame clones here, not all; method: immunoSEQ multiplex PCR. V and J calls and clone size follow that table, whereas D and trimming were derived from the DNA. The sample gives about 500,000 clones, around nine tenths of which show up once; 7.5% to 9.5% is in the top ten.

The material sequenced was peripheral blood. The chain is built from TRBV5-4 and TRBJ2-2; TRBD2 matches at 8 bases. This TCR came from a woman between 45 and 60 years old with COVID-19, enrolled during active disease. Here the CDR3 reads CASSLVWAGGNTGELFF. CDR3 coding DNA: TGTGCCAGCAGCTTGGTATGGGCGGGGGGTAACACCGGGGAGCTGTTTTTT.